This entry features one T cell receptor (beta chain) sequence. The junction departs from the called germline gene at one end, perhaps through a read error. These data belong to a study of blood T cell repertoires in COVID-19. Study overall: Samples taken during acute and convalescent COVID-19 were collected in the United States, Italy and Spain. T cells, B-cell-depleted T cells, or PBMCs provided the cDNA or gDNA that served as material.

In the original processing: Quantification of nucleated cells was approximated via reference gene primer amplification. Profiled with immunoSEQ multiplex PCR; TCRdb holds only in-frame clones, not every one. For V, J and clone size, that table is used; D and trimming come from the DNA. This table holds tens of thousands of clones, roughly 84% found once. This TCR was sampled from a man in his sixties with acute or convalescent COVID-19. The sample taken for sequencing was peripheral blood.

DNA for the CDR3: TGTGCCAGCAGCATAGCGGGGGGACGCCCTAGCACAGATACGCAGTATTTT. Protein: CASSIAGGRPSTDTQYF. The rearrangement links TRBV7-2 to TRBJ2-3, with 10 bases lining up with TRBD2. This CDR3 region has 17 residues. Germline CDR1 SGHTA, CDR2 FQGNSA.